The 17 T cell receptor beta chains given below trace back to one sample, sequenced in a study of graft-versus-host responses after intestinal transplantation. Antigen specificity for these receptors is unknown. Profiling relied on immunoSEQ multiplex PCR, and the TCRdb table lists in-frame clones only, not all of them. This table has about 88,000 clones, 85% to 90% appearing once. The material sequenced was unstimulated CD4+ T cells sorted from spleen or lymph node cells, taken before intestinal transplant. The receptors originated from a human donor who received an intestinal transplant.

The chain employs TRBV6-5 and TRBJ2-2; no clear D gene. Germline V gene lookup returns CDR1 MNHEY and CDR2 SVGAGI. The CDR3 consists of 15 residues. Trimming left V 9 bases short and J 2 bases short, with 16 bases between. The CDR3 spells CASENKKLNTGELFF. Here the CDR3 DNA reads TGTGCCAGTGAAAATAAAAAACTAAACACCGGGGAGCTGTTTTTT.

The rearrangement uses TRBV2 and TRBJ1-6, with no clear D. V lost 2 bases to trimming and J lost 7 bases, with 12 bases between them. Germline V CDR1 and CDR2: SNHLY, FYNNEI. The CDR3 loop spans 15 amino acids. The CDR3 DNA reads TGTGCCAGCAGTGAATTGGGCAGTAAAAATTCACCCCTCCACTTT. Amino acids: CASSELGSKNSPLHF.

The chain uses TRBV7-3 and TRBJ2-3; 9 positions match TRBD2. The germline V gene encodes CDR1 SGHTA and CDR2 FQGTGA. The CDR3 loop spans 16 amino acids. V shed 2 bases, J shed 6 bases, and the junction held 9 bases outside the gene matches. DNA for the CDR3: TGTGCCAGCAGCTTAGTTGCTAGCGGGGTCCAGGATACGCAGTATTTT. Encoded protein: CASSLVASGVQDTQYF.

This clone was seen a single time. This sequence joins TRBV5-1 and TRBJ2-3, with D tentatively TRBD2 (7 bases). The V gene lost 4 bases and the J gene lost 4 bases, with 13 bases spanning the gap. This CDR3 has 14 amino acids. In germline, CDR1 is SGHRS, CDR2 YFSETQ. CDR3 nucleotide sequence: TGCGCCAGCAGCCGGGGGGCCCAGGCAGATACGCAGTATTTT. This codes for CASSRGAQADTQYF.

The V call is TRBV11-2, the J call TRBJ2-1, with 7 positions matching TRBD2. Germline V gene data show CDR1 as SGHAT and CDR2 as FQNNGV. The CDR3 is 16 residues long. After removal of 4 bases from V and 7 bases from J, the junction contained 13 bases not matched to a gene. The chain's CDR3 is CASSWGPAGFRNEQFF. The CDR3 nucleotides read TGTGCCAGCAGCTGGGGTCCAGCGGGGTTCCGGAATGAGCAGTTCTTC. Together with reference TRBV11-2 and TRBJ2-1, the CDR3 gives the full variable domain: EAGVAQSPRYKIIEKRQSVAFWCNPISGHATLYWYQQILGQGPKLLIQFQNNGVVDDSQLPKDRFSAERLKGVDSTLKIQPAKLEDSAVYLCASSWGPAGFRNEQFFGPGTRLTVL.

This clone came up once. V gene TRBV9 combines with J gene TRBJ1-2, with 7 bases matching TRBD1. The junction had 6 bases not matched to a gene; V was cut back by 0 bases and J by 1 base. Germline V CDR1 and CDR2: SGDLS, YYNGEE. This CDR3 has 16 residues. The CDR3: CASSVVIQGINYGYTF. Here the CDR3 DNA reads TGTGCCAGCAGCGTAGTCATACAGGGGATTAACTATGGCTACACCTTC.

V usage is TRBV5-4 and J usage is TRBJ1-3, with TRBD1 identical over 7 bases. Germline V gene lookup returns CDR1 SGHNT and CDR2 YYREEE (reference sequence). CDR3 length: 13 residues. The trim removed 4 bases at V and 9 bases at J, leaving 7 bases unmatched. The CDR3 region has the DNA TGTGCCAGCAGCGCGGGGACAGCCCCCACCATATATTTT. Protein product: CASSAGTAPTIYF.

V and J are TRBV6-5 and TRBJ1-4; D unresolved. The V end was cut by 0 bases, the J end by 10 bases, with 9 bases between. This CDR3 has 13 amino acids. Germline CDR1 reads MNHEY; CDR2 reads SVGAGI. The DNA of the CDR3 is TGTGCCAGCAGTTACTCCCGGTTTGGAAAACTGTTTTTT. Translating gives CASSYSRFGKLFF.

The chain combines TRBV18 with TRBJ1-1; D not certain. Germline assignment: CDR1 KGHSH and CDR2 LQKENI. Trimming left V 6 bases short and J 4 bases short, with 9 bases between. The CDR3 loop spans 12 amino acids. CDR3 in DNA: TGTGCCAGCTCCCTGGAGAGCACTGAAGCTTTCTTT. Translated, it gives CASSLESTEAFF.

The gene calls are TRBV18 and TRBJ1-1, with D possibly TRBD1 on 6 matching bases. The CDR3 is 14 residues long. Germline loops: CDR1 KGHSH, CDR2 LQKENI. Trimming removed 7 bases at V and 5 bases at J, with 17 bases between. The CDR3 reads CASCPRQGHTEAFF. DNA of the CDR3: TGTGCCAGCTGCCCACGCCAGGGACATACTGAAGCTTTCTTT.

The rearrangement uses TRBV5-1 and TRBJ1-2, with unresolved D. CDR3 size: 12 residues. V lost 0 bases and J lost 8, with 8 bases in between. Germline V gene data show CDR1 as SGHRS and CDR2 as YFSETQ. CDR3 loop: CASSLDREGYTF. Here the CDR3 DNA reads TGCGCCAGCAGCTTGGATCGGGAAGGCTACACCTTC.

This clone was detected a few times. The chain links TRBV5-8 to TRBJ1-5; tentative D call: TRBD1 (6 bases). The germline CDR1 and CDR2 sequences are SGHTS and YDEGEE. The V end was cut by 4 bases, the J end by 8 bases, with 19 bases between. This CDR3 spans 15 amino acids. The DNA of the CDR3 is TGTGCCAGCAGCATGTGGGGCAGGGGTAACGAGCCCCAGCATTTT. Its translation is CASSMWGRGNEPQHF.

The V call is TRBV4-1, the J call TRBJ1-1; no definite D call. Between the trimmed V and J ends, which lost 2 bases and 1 base, there was a span of 5 bases. Germline V CDR1 and CDR2: MGHRA, YSYEKL. There are 13 residues in the CDR3. The CDR3 region is CASSQSQNTEAFF. For the CDR3, the DNA is TGCGCCAGCAGCCAATCCCAGAACACTGAAGCTTTCTTT.

The rearrangement uses TRBV11-3 and TRBJ2-3, with 14 bases that match TRBD2. Germline-derived CDR1 and CDR2 are SGHNT and YENEEA. The V gene end was trimmed by 1 base and the J gene end by 2 bases; junction bases not matched to a gene: 2. This CDR3 spans 17 amino acids. The CDR3 spells CASSLGGLAGATDTQYF. The CDR3 DNA sequence: TGTGCCAGCAGCTTAGGGGGACTAGCGGGGGCCACAGATACGCAGTATTTT.

CDR3 amino acids: CASSLEIYSNQPQHF. The DNA of the CDR3 is TGTGCCAGCAGCTTGGAAATATATAGCAATCAGCCCCAGCATTTT. The genes are TRBV5-5 and TRBJ1-5, with no clear D. The CDR3 contains 15 residues. The germline gives CDR1 SGHKS, CDR2 YYEKEE (reference sequence). V was pared by 0 bases and J by 0 bases, with 7 bases between.

This rearrangement joins TRBV6-5 to TRBJ1-2, with 10 bases that match TRBD1. Germline V gene sequence: CDR1 MNHEY, CDR2 SVGAGI. The junction had 11 bases not matched to a gene; V was cut back by 6 bases and J by 7 bases. The CDR3 has 15 residues. The CDR3 sequence: CASSPRGTGDSGYTF. DNA of the CDR3: TGTGCCAGCAGCCCCAGGGGGACAGGGGATTCTGGCTACACCTTC.

This chain links TRBV29-1 with TRBJ1-5, with 7 bases identical to TRBD1. Germline V gene sequence: CDR1 SQVTM, CDR2 ANQGSEA. This CDR3 is built from 13 residues. V gave up 7 bases and J gave up 7 bases; unmatched junction bases: 10. The CDR3 here is CSALTGPGQPQHF. CDR3 DNA sequence: TGCAGCGCCCTGACAGGGCCGGGGCAGCCCCAGCATTTT.